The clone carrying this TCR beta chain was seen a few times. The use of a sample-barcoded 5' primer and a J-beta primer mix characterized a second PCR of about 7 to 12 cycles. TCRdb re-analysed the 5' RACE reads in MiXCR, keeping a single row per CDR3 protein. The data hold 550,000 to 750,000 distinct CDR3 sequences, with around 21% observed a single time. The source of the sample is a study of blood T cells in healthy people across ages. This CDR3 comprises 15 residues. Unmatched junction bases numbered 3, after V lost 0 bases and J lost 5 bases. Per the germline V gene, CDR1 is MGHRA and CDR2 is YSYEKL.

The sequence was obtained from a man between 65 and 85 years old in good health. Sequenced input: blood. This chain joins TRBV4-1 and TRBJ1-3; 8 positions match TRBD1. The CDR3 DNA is TGCGCCAGCAGCCAAGATAGACAGGGGAGAAACACCATATATTTT. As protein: CASSQDRQGRNTIYF.